One sample yielded the 24 T cell receptor beta chains listed below, sequenced in a study of patients and donors after allogeneic stem cell transplantation. TCRdb ran MiXCR on the RT-PCR reads and lists one entry per CDR3 protein. The sample yields over 400,000 distinct CDR3 sequences, roughly 17% seen once. The sample comprised blood, either unsorted or a sorted T cell fraction (not recorded which). The receptor set was obtained from a human donor who was either an allogeneic HSCT recipient or a stem cell or donor lymphocyte infusion donor (not recorded which). It is not recorded whose cells these are; they may come from a transplant donor.

The chain uses TRBV7-8 and TRBJ2-6; D may match TRBD1 or TRBD2 (6 bases each). Germline-derived CDR1 and CDR2 are SGHVS and FQNEAQ. CDR3 length: 17 residues. Trimming stripped 4 bases from V and 4 bases from J, with 17 bases between. In nucleotides, the CDR3 is TGTGCCAGCAGCTGGGGGCGGGGTCACAGCGGGGCCAACGTCCTGACTTTC. Protein sequence: CASSWGRGHSGANVLTF.

This clonotype was counted between two and nine times. The chain joins TRBV12-3 or TRBV12-4 to TRBJ2-2, with D tentatively TRBD1 (5 bases). Trimming took off 2 bases at V and 0 bases at J, with 10 bases between the two ends. The CDR3 is 16 amino acids. The CDR3 sequence is CASSLYLGPNTGELFF. The CDR3 bases are TGTGCCAGCAGTTTATATCTGGGGCCGAACACCGGGGAGCTGTTTTTT.

This clonotype has more than one count but fewer than ten. The rearrangement uses TRBV10-3 and TRBJ2-5, with unresolved D. The CDR3 extends over 13 amino acids. The V and J ends lost 0 bases and 5 bases respectively, with 7 bases between them. Germline V gene lookup returns CDR1 ENHRY and CDR2 SYGVKD. CDR3 bases: TGTGCCATCAGTGAGTCTCAGTTGGAGACCCAGTACTTC. It is translated as CAISESQLETQYF.

This clonotype was picked up a small number of times. V is TRBV5-4 and J is TRBJ2-2, with D hard to call. V lost 0 bases and J 10 bases, leaving 4 bases between the germline ends. CDR1 SGHNT and CDR2 YYREEE come from the germline V gene (reference sequence). The CDR3 covers 11 residues. The chain's CDR3 is CASSLGQELFF. DNA of the CDR3: TGTGCCAGCAGCTTGGGGCAGGAGCTGTTTTTT.

This clonotype was observed a handful of times. The rearrangement uses TRBV20-1 and TRBJ2-1; D perhaps matches TRBD2 (6 bases). The germline CDR1 and CDR2 sequences are DFQATT and SNEGSKA (reference sequence). This CDR3 is 13 amino acids long. Trimming cost V 5 bases and J 10 bases, with 18 bases left between them. CDR3 coding DNA: TGCAGTGCTCTAAGGTTGAGGGCGGGAGAGCAGTTCTTC. Residues: CSALRLRAGEQFF.

The rearrangement uses TRBV5-8 and TRBJ1-5; 8 bases match TRBD1. Germline CDR1 reads SGHTS; CDR2 reads YDEGEE. The CDR3 is 15 residues long. V lost 4 bases to trimming and J lost 2 bases; unmatched junction nucleotides: 5. The CDR3 nucleotides are TGTGCCAGCAGCCGCGGGACAGGACGCAATCAGCCCCAGCATTTT. It is translated as CASSRGTGRNQPQHF.

The V gene is TRBV2, the J gene TRBJ1-2, with D tentatively TRBD1 (5 bases). The CDR3 totals 17 residues. Looked up from germline, CDR1 is SNHLY and CDR2 is FYNNEI. The V and J ends lost 2 bases and 6 bases respectively, with 22 bases between them. CDR3 DNA sequence: TGTGCCAGCAGTGAAACTAGGAGGGGTAGTTGGGGTGATGGCTACACCTTC. Translation: CASSETRRGSWGDGYTF.

V and J are TRBV3-1 and TRBJ2-1; 13 bases are a match to TRBD2. J gave up 5 bases and V 5 bases, and 3 bases lay outside the gene matches. CDR1 LGHDT and CDR2 YNNKEL come from the germline V gene (reference sequence). This CDR3 has 15 residues. CDR3 sequence reads: CASSKGLAGDNEQFF. DNA of the CDR3: TGTGCCAGCAGCAAAGGACTAGCGGGGGACAATGAGCAGTTCTTC.

This clonotype has at least ten counts. The chain employs TRBV12-3 or TRBV12-4 and TRBJ2-1; D not resolved. Between the trimmed V and J ends, which lost 3 bases and 6 bases, there was a span of 3 bases. The CDR3 runs 11 residues. Here the CDR3 reads CASSFVNEQFF. CDR3 sequence (DNA): TGTGCCAGCAGTTTTGTCAATGAGCAGTTCTTC.

This clonotype was counted many times. The chain is built from TRBV2 and TRBJ2-7; possible D gene TRBD1, 6 bases. The ends were cut back, 8 bases at V and 0 bases at J, with 8 bases in the middle. Per germline, CDR1 SNHLY and CDR2 FYNNEI. The CDR3 is made up of 12 amino acids. CDR3 amino acids: CASRDTSYEQYF. The CDR3 nucleotides are TGTGCCAGCCGGGACACCTCCTACGAGCAGTACTTC.

This clonotype was picked up a small number of times. This chain joins TRBV6-5 and TRBJ2-1, with D maybe TRBD1 (5 bases). This CDR3 spans 14 amino acids. Germline-derived CDR1 and CDR2 are MNHEY and SVGAGI. V was shortened by 2 bases and J by 7 bases, with 12 bases between the two germline ends. The CDR3 bases are TGTGCCAGCAGTTACGGAGCAGCAGGGAATGAGCAGTTCTTC. It encodes CASSYGAAGNEQFF.

In its sample, this clonotype was seen many times. The genes are TRBV12-3 or TRBV12-4 and TRBJ2-7, with D possibly being TRBD1 (5 bases). The CDR3 consists of 17 residues. Between the trimmed V and J ends, which lost 0 bases and 0 bases, there was a span of 15 bases. For the CDR3, the DNA is TGTGCCAGCAGTTTAGCGTTTTGGCAGGGAAACTCCTACGAGCAGTACTTC. Amino acids: CASSLAFWQGNSYEQYF.

The rearrangement uses TRBV10-3 and TRBJ1-5; 9 bases are shared with TRBD1. Germline CDR1 reads ENHRY; CDR2 reads SYGVKD. Germline trimming cut 5 bases from V and 10 bases from J; bases unmatched to any gene: 6. The CDR3 has 13 amino acids. The CDR3 protein is CAISPGQGGPQHF. DNA of the CDR3: TGTGCCATCAGTCCGGGACAGGGAGGCCCCCAGCATTTT.

There are a few counts of this clonotype. The chain joins TRBV7-9 to TRBJ2-5; D uncertain. Trimming left V 2 bases short and J 4 bases short, with 5 bases between. The CDR3 extends over 12 amino acids. Germline loops: CDR1 SEHNR, CDR2 FQNEAQ (reference sequence). The CDR3 nucleotides read TGTGCCAGCAGCTTAATCGCAGAGACCCAGTACTTC. It is translated as CASSLIAETQYF.

This clonotype was recorded a few times. V is TRBV4-2 and J is TRBJ1-3; D gene ambiguous. This CDR3 has 15 amino acids. The germline V gene encodes CDR1 LGHNA and CDR2 YNFKEQ. V was cut by 4 bases and J by 0 bases, with 10 bases left in between. The DNA of the CDR3 is TGTGCCAGCAGCCTTGGTTCCTTCTCTGGAAACACCATATATTTT. Amino acids: CASSLGSFSGNTIYF.

V and J are TRBV4-3 and TRBJ1-2; TRBD1 might be the D (6 bases). This CDR3 is built from 14 residues. The germline V and J ends were trimmed by 2 bases and 4 bases, with 11 bases remaining between them. The germline V gene has CDR1 LGHNA and CDR2 YSLEER. CDR3 nucleotide sequence: TGCGCCAGCAGCCAAAACAGGGCGGCCTATGGCTACACCTTC. Encoded protein: CASSQNRAAYGYTF.

This clonotype was observed a few times. V is TRBV11-2 and J is TRBJ2-3; D is unresolved. Trimming took 3 bases from V and 2 from J, leaving 6 bases between them. Germline V gives CDR1 SGHAT, CDR2 FQNNGV. The CDR3 has 13 residues. The CDR3 DNA sequence: TGTGCCAGCAGCTTCGCCTACACAGATACGCAGTATTTT. Protein product: CASSFAYTDTQYF.

V is TRBV12-3 or TRBV12-4 and J is TRBJ1-5, with D perhaps matching TRBD1 (6 bases). V dropped 6 bases and J dropped 7 bases, with 13 bases sitting between them. The CDR3 runs 13 residues. CDR3 nucleotides: TGTGCCAGCAGAAAAGGAGGGGGGCAGCCCCAGCATTTT. This translates into CASRKGGGQPQHF.

This clonotype was counted only a few times. The chain uses TRBV28 and TRBJ2-7; TRBD1 matches 8 bases. This CDR3 has 13 amino acids. Trimming removed 7 bases from V and 10 bases from J; junction bases left unmatched: 12. CDR1 MDHEN and CDR2 SYDVKM come from the germline V gene. The CDR3 DNA follows: TGTGCCAGCACACTACAGGGGGAGGCCCCCCAGTACTTC. Its protein is CASTLQGEAPQYF.

This clonotype was observed a few times. The chain has TRBV24-1 and TRBJ1-1; a weak D match, TRBD1 (6 bases). V dropped 4 bases and J dropped 5 bases, with 10 bases sitting between them. The germline V gene has CDR1 KGHDR and CDR2 SFDVKD. This CDR3 is 13 amino acids long. This chain's CDR3 is CATSEQGRTEAFF. In DNA, the CDR3 is TGTGCCACCAGTGAACAGGGAAGGACTGAAGCTTTCTTT.

In its sample, this clonotype was seen a few times. This rearrangement joins TRBV11-2 to TRBJ2-7, with 8 bases lining up with TRBD1. CDR3 size: 15 residues. Trimming took 5 bases from V and 2 from J; bases not matched to a gene: 8. The germline V gene encodes CDR1 SGHAT and CDR2 FQNNGV. The CDR3, as DNA: TGTGCCAGCAGCCGACCGGGACAGGCTCCCTACGAGCAGTACTTC. Amino acid sequence: CASSRPGQAPYEQYF. Full variable domain (remainder filled in from reference TRBV11-2 and TRBJ2-7): EAGVAQSPRYKIIEKRQSVAFWCNPISGHATLYWYQQILGQGPKLLIQFQNNGVVDDSQLPKDRFSAERLKGVDSTLKIQPAKLEDSAVYLCASSRPGQAPYEQYFGPGTRLTVT.

This rearrangement joins TRBV20-1 to TRBJ2-7, with 8 nucleotides matching TRBD2. The CDR3 covers 13 residues. Germline trimming cut 6 bases from V and 2 bases from J; bases unmatched to any gene: 6. Germline CDR1 is DFQATT and CDR2 is SNEGSKA (reference sequence). CDR3 coding DNA: TGCAGTGCAATGTTAGCGGGAACCTACGAGCAGTACTTC. Protein: CSAMLAGTYEQYF.

In this sample, this clonotype turned up a few times. This rearrangement joins TRBV3-1 to TRBJ1-2, with 11 positions matching TRBD1. The germline gives CDR1 LGHDT, CDR2 YNNKEL (reference sequence). Trimming at V came to 5 bases and at J to 8 bases, leaving 13 bases not matched to a gene. The CDR3 spans 16 residues. In nucleotides, the CDR3 is TGTGCCAGCAGCACCCGGACAGGGGGCGGTATCCGCGGCTACACCTTC. Translated: CASSTRTGGGIRGYTF.

This clonotype was seen a handful of times. The chain recombines TRBV7-9 with TRBJ1-5; no clear D. Between the trimmed V and J ends, which lost 8 bases and 0 bases, there was a span of 11 bases. The CDR3 contains 14 residues. CDR1 and CDR2 (germline): SEHNR, FQNEAQ (reference sequence). The DNA of the CDR3 is TGTGCCAGCCCCCCACAGTATAGCAATCAGCCCCAGCATTTT. Amino acid sequence: CASPPQYSNQPQHF.